This T cell receptor (beta chain) was recorded in a study of blood T cell repertoires in COVID-19. Study-wide background: PBMCs, B-cell-depleted T cells, or T cells were the source of the cDNA or gDNA that made up the material.

Per the study methods: Reference gene primer amplification in the assay estimated nucleated cell counts. Libraries were prepared by immunoSEQ multiplex PCR; TCRdb keeps only in-frame clonotypes and omits some of them. Clone size and V and J calls were adopted from that table, with D and trimming inferred from the DNA. This repertoire shows approximately 460,000 clones, roughly 89% found once; its top ten account for roughly 0.9%. Seattle's cohort entered during active infection and was followed longitudinally. V trimming: 4 bases; J trimming: 7 bases; junction bases outside the gene matches: 7. Germline V gives CDR1 MGHRA, CDR2 YSYEKL. The CDR3 runs 14 residues.

This rearrangement joins TRBV4-1 to TRBJ2-1; 7 bases are a match to TRBD1. The sample comprised peripheral blood. The receptor comes from a man between 18 and 35 years old with COVID-19, enrolled during active disease. CDR3: CASSLLTGVNEQFF. CDR3 coding DNA: TGCGCCAGCAGCCTACTAACAGGGGTAAATGAGCAGTTCTTC.